The T cell receptor beta chain under discussion was sequenced for a study of cytomegalovirus exposure and HLA in healthy donors. Regarding the study as a whole: The authors listed around 150 TCR beta chains as cytomegalovirus-associated.

The CDR3 has 15 residues. Germline values: CDR1 SGHNT, CDR2 YENEEA. V gave up 5 bases and J gave up 1 base, with 14 bases separating them. Worth noting for this clone: Its cognate antigen is unknown.

Libraries were prepared by immunoSEQ multiplex PCR; TCRdb keeps only in-frame clonotypes and omits some of them. The sample has some 83,000 clones, approximately 94% seen once. V is TRBV11-3 and J is TRBJ1-1; maybe TRBD1 (6 bases). This sequence was found in a woman between 18 and 29 years old in good health and CMV-seropositive. Sequenced input: PBMCs. CDR3 residues: CASSPREGGNTEAFF. The CDR3 DNA reads as TGTGCCAGCAGCCCCCGTGAAGGGGGGAACACTGAAGCTTTCTTT.